The clone carrying this T cell receptor (beta chain) was seen a few times. The antigen is undetermined. TCRdb redid the calling of the 5' RACE reads with MiXCR, one entry per CDR3 protein. The profile shows 1.5 million or so distinct CDR3 sequences, about 32% of them singletons. The data stem from a study of identical twins. Findings of the study overall: There was more out-of-frame TCR alpha sharing in monozygotic twins than models estimated.

Every one of the donors was a healthy Caucasian. Germline CDR1 is DFQATT and CDR2 is SNEGSKA (reference sequence). The CDR3 is made up of 13 amino acids. The V gene lost 0 bases and the J gene lost 3 bases, with 8 bases spanning the gap. The sequenced material came from cord blood. The rearrangement links TRBV20-1 to TRBJ1-2; D remains unclear. The source is a newborn girl in good health. The CDR3 loop reads CSAREGSYYGYTF. CDR3 sequence (DNA): TGCAGTGCTAGAGAGGGATCCTACTATGGCTACACCTTC.